Listed here are 22 T cell receptor beta chains from one sample, sequenced in a study of T cell repertoires in cytomegalovirus infection. Antigens for these TCRs are unknown. TCRdb re-called the reads through MiXCR, storing one row per CDR3 protein. The sample has nearly 700,000 distinct CDR3 sequences; roughly a third are singletons. The starting material was cultured PBMCs, obtained from culture after CMV antigen stimulation. The source is a human donor in good health (CMV status not recorded). Some clones in this sample may be carry-over from other donors' samples.

This clonotype is a singleton in its sample. The chain is built from TRBV20-1 and TRBJ1-3; a possible D gene is TRBD1 (6 bases). CDR3 size: 14 residues. Deletions cut 6 bases from V and 0 bases from J, with 12 bases between. From germline, CDR1 is DFQATT and CDR2 SNEGSKA (reference sequence). The CDR3 sequence is CSARQASSGNTIYF. The CDR3 DNA sequence: TGCAGTGCAAGACAGGCCTCCTCTGGAAACACCATATATTTT.

This clonotype was detected only a few times. The genes are TRBV2 and TRBJ2-3, with D possibly being TRBD1 (6 bases). CDR1 and CDR2 from the germline V gene are SNHLY and FYNNEI. Trimming left V 9 bases short and J 4 bases short, with 11 bases between. CDR3 length: 12 residues. This chain's CDR3 is CASKQGSDTQYF. In DNA, the CDR3 is TGTGCCAGTAAACAGGGATCAGATACGCAGTATTTT.

V usage is TRBV7-2 and J usage is TRBJ2-7; no definite D call. V was trimmed by 5 bases and J by 3 bases, leaving 14 bases between them. The germline CDR1 and CDR2 sequences are SGHTA and FQGNSA. CDR3 length: 14 residues. CDR3 amino acids: CASSLPIRGYEQYF. The CDR3 DNA follows: TGTGCCAGCAGCCTACCGATCCGCGGCTACGAGCAGTACTTC.

This clonotype appeared a few times. The J gene is TRBJ2-1, the V gene TRBV7-2, with 7 bases fitting TRBD2. The CDR3 length is 16 residues. CDR1 and CDR2 from the germline V gene are SGHTA and FQGNSA. Trimming took 4 bases from V and 3 from J; bases not matched to a gene: 9. CDR3 in amino acids: CASSYRRASGYNEQFF. The CDR3 DNA follows: TGTGCCAGCAGCTACCGGCGGGCTAGCGGCTACAATGAGCAGTTCTTC.

In its sample, this clonotype was seen a few times. The rearrangement links TRBV4-1 to TRBJ1-1; D remains unclear. Germline CDR1 and CDR2: MGHRA and YSYEKL. Trimming left V 2 bases short and J 1 base short, with 8 bases between. This CDR3 contains 14 residues. CDR3: CASSQPHSNTEAFF. The CDR3, as DNA: TGCGCCAGCAGCCAACCACATTCGAACACTGAAGCTTTCTTT.

This clonotype was counted between two and nine times. The chain couples TRBV6-2 or TRBV6-3 to TRBJ1-1, with unresolved D. V was clipped by 8 bases and J by 7 bases, with 14 bases between them. This CDR3 spans 12 amino acids. Germline V gene lookup returns CDR1 MNHEY and CDR2 SVGEGT. The CDR3 reads CASLNPQYEAFF. CDR3 DNA: TGTGCCAGCTTAAACCCCCAGTATGAAGCTTTCTTT.

This clonotype was observed a few times. The chain recombines TRBV6-5 with TRBJ1-6; D ambiguous. This CDR3 region has 14 residues. Trimming took 0 bases from V and 13 from J, leaving 13 bases between them. Germline-derived CDR1 and CDR2 are MNHEY and SVGAGI. CDR3 DNA: TGTGCCAGCAGTTACTCGAACTTAGGAATCCCCCTCCACTTT. Protein: CASSYSNLGIPLHF.

The chain carries TRBV5-1 and TRBJ1-3; 10 bases map to TRBD1. The germline V gene has CDR1 SGHRS and CDR2 YFSETQ. The CDR3 length is 15 residues. With 5 bases clipped from V and 2 bases from J, the junction kept 4 bases outside the gene matches. CDR3 in DNA: TGCGCCAGCAGTTGGACAGGGGGAACTGGAAACACCATATATTTT. Translation: CASSWTGGTGNTIYF.

This clonotype was counted between two and nine times. The gene calls are TRBV19 and TRBJ1-1; D not resolved. The CDR3 length is 13 residues. Germline V gene data show CDR1 as LNHDA and CDR2 as SQIVND (reference sequence). Trimming removed 8 bases at V and 1 base at J, with 11 bases between. DNA of the CDR3: TGTGCCAGTCTAAAGCCAGGGAACACTGAAGCTTTCTTT. Translating gives CASLKPGNTEAFF.

The V gene is TRBV5-4, the J gene TRBJ2-5, with D perhaps TRBD2 (5 bases). CDR3 size: 16 residues. CDR1 and CDR2 (germline): SGHNT, YYREEE (reference sequence). The V and J ends lost 0 bases and 5 bases respectively, with 17 bases between them. CDR3 sequence (DNA): TGTGCCAGCAGCTTGGCTAGCCGGCGATCTGCCGAGACCCAGTACTTC. Translated: CASSLASRRSAETQYF.

This clonotype was seen repeatedly, ten times or more. The V call is TRBV19, the J call TRBJ2-5; D unresolved. The CDR3 length is 13 residues. The V gene lost 3 bases and the J gene lost 2 bases, with 7 bases spanning the gap. CDR1 is LNHDA, CDR2 SQIVND, per germline (reference sequence). This chain's CDR3 is CASSISEQETQYF. The CDR3 DNA sequence: TGTGCCAGTAGTATTTCAGAACAAGAGACCCAGTACTTC.

This clonotype has just a few counts. The rearrangement links TRBV6-5 to TRBJ2-1; D is unclear. Looked up from germline, CDR1 is MNHEY and CDR2 is SVGAGI. The CDR3 runs 13 residues. Trimming removed 0 bases from V and 10 bases from J, with 10 bases in between. This CDR3 reads CASSYSPSYEQFF. The CDR3 DNA reads TGTGCCAGCAGTTACTCCCCTTCATACGAGCAGTTCTTC.

This clonotype was recorded many times. This chain joins TRBV7-2 and TRBJ1-5, with unresolved D. Germline assignment: CDR1 SGHTA and CDR2 FQGNSA. The CDR3 length is 16 residues. The ends were cut back, 2 bases at V and 0 bases at J, with 11 bases in the middle. The CDR3, as DNA: TGTGCCAGCAGCTTAAGGGCTGGGTCTAGCAATCAGCCCCAGCATTTT. Translation gives CASSLRAGSSNQPQHF.

In its sample, this clonotype was seen a few times. This chain links TRBV7-2 with TRBJ2-3, with D hard to call. The CDR3 extends over 14 amino acids. Germline V CDR1 and CDR2: SGHTA, FQGNSA. V lost 3 bases and J 0 bases, leaving 7 bases between the germline ends. The CDR3 sequence is CASSFDPSTDTQYF. CDR3 nucleotides: TGTGCCAGCAGCTTCGACCCCAGCACAGATACGCAGTATTTT.

The sample holds many counts of this clonotype. The V gene is TRBV7-2, the J gene TRBJ2-7, with TRBD1 identical over 8 bases. This CDR3 contains 16 residues. J was trimmed by 6 bases and V by 5 bases; bases with no gene match: 15. Germline lookup yields CDR1 SGHTA and CDR2 FQGNSA. The CDR3 here is CASSRPSGTGRREQYF. The CDR3 coding sequence is TGTGCCAGCAGCCGCCCCTCCGGGACAGGACGCCGCGAGCAGTACTTC.

This clonotype appeared a few times. The chain uses TRBV7-2 and TRBJ2-7, with 8 bases identical to TRBD2. CDR1 SGHTA and CDR2 FQGNSA come from the germline V gene. Trimming took 2 bases from V and 4 from J; bases not matched to a gene: 4. This CDR3 has 14 amino acids. The CDR3 nucleotides are TGTGCCAGCAGCTTACCAGGCGGGAGGTACGAGCAGTACTTC. This encodes CASSLPGGRYEQYF.

This clonotype came up a few times. The rearrangement uses TRBV20-1 and TRBJ2-3; 11 positions agree with TRBD2. With V trimmed by 6 bases and J by 1 base, 3 bases remained unmatched. The CDR3 loop spans 14 amino acids. Germline V lookup: CDR1 DFQATT, CDR2 SNEGSKA (reference sequence). CDR3 in amino acids: CSAHSGRGTDTQYF. The CDR3 bases are TGCAGTGCCCATAGCGGGAGGGGCACAGATACGCAGTATTTT.

This clonotype was picked up a small number of times. This chain connects TRBV7-8 to TRBJ2-5, with 9 bases lining up with TRBD2. V dropped 5 bases and J dropped 1; count of bases not matched to a gene: 11. CDR3 length: 17 residues. The germline V gene encodes CDR1 SGHVS and CDR2 FQNEAQ. CDR3 sequence: CASSHRRGGGGQETQYF. CDR3 nucleotides: TGTGCCAGCAGCCACCGTAGGGGCGGGGGGGGCCAAGAGACCCAGTACTTC.

Many counts were recorded for this clonotype. The chain links TRBV7-2 to TRBJ2-7, with D tentatively TRBD1 (6 bases). Germline CDR1 and CDR2: SGHTA and FQGNSA. Trimming removed 5 bases from V and 6 bases from J, with 17 bases in between. CDR3 length equals 14 residues. For the CDR3, the DNA is TGTGCCAGCAGCGTCAGGGGAACGGGTGGCGAGCAGTACTTC. Protein sequence: CASSVRGTGGEQYF.

The chain employs TRBV10-2 and TRBJ1-2; no reliable D call. The CDR3 extends over 14 amino acids. V was trimmed by 6 bases and J by 0 bases, leaving 11 bases between them. Germline V gene data show CDR1 as WSHSY and CDR2 as SAAADI. The CDR3 is CASSQVGANYGYTF. The CDR3 bases are TGCGCCAGCAGCCAGGTTGGAGCTAACTATGGCTACACCTTC.

At least ten counts were recorded for this clonotype. This sequence joins TRBV7-2 and TRBJ2-7, with 9 bases identical to TRBD1. The V segment lost 5 bases and the J segment 3 bases; nucleotides outside the gene matches: 8. The CDR3 has 15 amino acids. Germline V gives CDR1 SGHTA, CDR2 FQGNSA. The CDR3 loop is CASSGGGTGLYEQYF. CDR3 nucleotides: TGTGCCAGCAGCGGGGGGGGGACAGGGCTCTACGAGCAGTACTTC.

The DNA for the CDR3 is TGCAGTGCTGTGGGAGAAAGTGAGCAGTACTTC. This codes for CSAVGESEQYF. The chain employs TRBV20-1 and TRBJ2-7; possibly TRBD2 for D (5 bases). The CDR3 runs 11 residues. The V gene's germline CDR1 is DFQATT and CDR2 SNEGSKA (reference sequence). The V and J ends lost 5 bases and 7 bases respectively, with 12 bases between them.